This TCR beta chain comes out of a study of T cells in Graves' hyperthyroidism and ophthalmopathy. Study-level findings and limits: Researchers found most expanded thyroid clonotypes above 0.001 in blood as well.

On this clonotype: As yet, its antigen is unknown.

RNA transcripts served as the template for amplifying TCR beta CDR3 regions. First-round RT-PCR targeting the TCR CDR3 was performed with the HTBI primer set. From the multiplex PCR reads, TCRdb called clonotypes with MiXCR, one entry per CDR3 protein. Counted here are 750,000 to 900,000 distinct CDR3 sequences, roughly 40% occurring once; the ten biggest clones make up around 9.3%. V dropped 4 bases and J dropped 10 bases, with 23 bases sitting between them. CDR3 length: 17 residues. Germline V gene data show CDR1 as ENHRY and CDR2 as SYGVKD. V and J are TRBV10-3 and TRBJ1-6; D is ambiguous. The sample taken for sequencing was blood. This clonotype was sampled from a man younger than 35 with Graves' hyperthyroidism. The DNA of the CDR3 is TGTGCCATCAGTGCGGGCAACGTAGGTTTTACGAAATCACCCCTCCACTTT. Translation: CAISAGNVGFTKSPLHF.